This TCR beta chain is from a study of blood T cell repertoires in COVID-19. Turning to the study itself: The United States, Italy and Spain were the sources of the acute and convalescent COVID-19 samples.

The CDR3 spans 16 residues. V gave up 5 bases and J gave up 1 base, with 17 bases separating them. Germline V gene lookup returns CDR1 SGHAT and CDR2 FQNNGV. In the study's own analysis: Cell counts per sample came from amplifying reference gene primers. Libraries were prepared by immunoSEQ multiplex PCR; TCRdb keeps only in-frame clonotypes and omits some of them. That table supplies the V and J calls and clone size; D and trimming were determined from the DNA. The repertoire includes around 200,000 clones, about 91% of them detected once, and 2% to 2.5% sits in the top ten. Sequences were obtained from PBMCs or T cells enriched from blood (not recorded which). The TCR was taken from a woman aged 40 to 49 with acute COVID-19. The chain couples TRBV11-2 to TRBJ1-1; D perhaps matches TRBD1 (6 bases). CDR3 region: CASSNPRTDWNTEAFF. In DNA form, the CDR3 reads TGTGCCAGCAGCAACCCCCGGACAGACTGGAACACTGAAGCTTTCTTT.